This TCR beta chain was recorded in a study of blood T cells in healthy people across ages. Together with a sample-barcoded 5' primer, a J-beta primer mix was included in a second PCR lasting about 7 to 11 cycles. TCRdb independently ran MiXCR on the 5' RACE reads; one entry per CDR3 protein. The table has approximately 790,000 distinct CDR3 sequences, around two thirds seen once. Germline assignment: CDR1 SGHRS and CDR2 YFSETQ. There are 17 residues in the CDR3. The V and J ends lost 4 bases and 0 bases, in that order; junction bases with no gene match: 10. The rearrangement uses TRBV5-1 and TRBJ2-3; 8 positions match TRBD2. Source material: blood. The TCR comes from a man under 40 in good health. The CDR3 spells CASSPTSSGGSTDTQYF. The CDR3 DNA reads TGCGCCAGCAGCCCCACCTCCAGCGGGGGTAGCACAGATACGCAGTATTTT.